Each of the 29 T cell receptor beta chains below was sequenced from the same sample in a study of T cell changes during pregnancy in multiple sclerosis (dated by TCRdb to the late 2010s). The library came from the immunoSEQ multiplex PCR assay. Here the immuneACCESS table is served through TCRdb, limited to in-frame sequences with V and J called. Missing clones are a known gap in these copies; in checked studies unresolved V genes cover under half, and the rest lacks a known reason. The sample yields about 100,000 clones; 92% were counted once. The ten largest clones capture 1.9% of the sample. The material was peripheral blood, obtained after pregnancy. These receptors were taken from a female donor with multiple sclerosis, enrolled in a pregnancy study.

The chain carries TRBV30 and TRBJ2-1, with 9 bases aligning to TRBD2. Germline assignment: CDR1 GTSNPN and CDR2 SVGIG (reference sequence). CDR3 length equals 22 residues. The V segment lost 2 bases and the J segment 4 bases; nucleotides outside the gene matches: 27. In DNA, the CDR3 is TGTGCCTGGAGTCATACTGTAGCGGGAGTGATGGGGGGAGCTCACATTTACAATGAGCAGTTCTTC. Its protein product is CAWSHTVAGVMGGAHIYNEQFF.

This chain connects TRBV6-4 to TRBJ2-1, with D possibly matching TRBD1 (5 bases). Per the germline V gene, CDR1 is MRHNA and CDR2 is SNTAGT. The CDR3 loop spans 15 amino acids. The V and J ends lost 3 bases and 4 bases respectively, with 13 bases between them. The chain's CDR3 is CASSDGAGSYNEQFF. CDR3 coding DNA: TGTGCCAGCAGTGATGGAGCAGGGTCATACAATGAGCAGTTCTTC.

This rearrangement joins TRBV29-1 to TRBJ2-5, with 7 nucleotides matching TRBD1. The length of the CDR3 is 12 residues. In germline, CDR1 is SQVTM, CDR2 ANQGSEA. The junction had 3 bases not matched to a gene; V was cut back by 6 bases and J by 2 bases. The CDR3 loop reads CSVGQTQETQYF. Written as DNA, the CDR3 is TGCAGCGTGGGACAGACTCAAGAGACCCAGTACTTC.

This chain joins TRBV19 and TRBJ1-6; 7 nucleotides line up with TRBD1. CDR3 size: 14 residues. V shed 5 bases, J shed 10 bases, and the junction held 8 bases outside the gene matches. CDR1 and CDR2 (germline): LNHDA, SQIVND (reference sequence). The CDR3 region is CASSFRTGASPLHF. CDR3 bases: TGTGCCAGTAGTTTTAGGACAGGAGCCTCACCCCTCCACTTT.

The rearrangement uses TRBV12-5 and TRBJ1-6; D is perhaps TRBD1 (6 bases). Looked up from germline, CDR1 is LGHNT and CDR2 is FRNRAP. The V end lost 6 bases, the J end lost 7 bases, and 10 bases lay between the germline ends. The CDR3 spans 13 residues. The CDR3 bases are TGTGCTAGTGGCTCTCAGGGGAATTCACCCCTCCACTTT. Its protein product is CASGSQGNSPLHF.

This sequence joins TRBV9 and TRBJ1-5; the match to TRBD1 covers 8 bases. The germline gives CDR1 SGDLS, CDR2 YYNGEE. Unmatched junction bases numbered 6, after V lost 0 bases and J lost 7 bases. This CDR3 has 15 residues. CDR3 nucleotide sequence: TGTGCCAGCAGCGTAGGAGGACAGGGCAGCCAGCCCCAGCATTTT. Residues: CASSVGGQGSQPQHF. Using reference TRBV9 and TRBJ1-5 for the parts outside the CDR3, the full variable domain is DSGVTQTPKHLITATGQRVTLRCSPRSGDLSVYWYQQSLDQGLQFLIQYYNGEERAKGNILERFSAQQFPDLHSELNLSSLELGDSALYFCASSVGGQGSQPQHFGDGTRLSIL.

V is TRBV7-2 and J is TRBJ1-1; no reliable D call. The CDR3 totals 16 residues. The V end was cut by 1 base, the J end by 0 bases, with 12 bases between. Germline V gene sequence: CDR1 SGHTA, CDR2 FQGNSA. CDR3 sequence (DNA): TGTGCCAGCAGCTTAGGAGTTGCTCGCCTGAACACTGAAGCTTTCTTT. Protein sequence: CASSLGVARLNTEAFF.

This sequence joins TRBV5-1 and TRBJ2-1, with TRBD2 matching over 10 bases. The CDR3 runs 16 residues. Germline CDR1 and CDR2: SGHRS and YFSETQ. V trimming: 0 bases; J trimming: 7 bases; junction bases outside the gene matches: 7. The DNA of the CDR3 is TGCGCCAGCAGCTTGGTCGCGAGCGGGAGGGGGAATGAGCAGTTCTTC. Protein product: CASSLVASGRGNEQFF.

This rearrangement joins TRBV28 to TRBJ2-7, with D perhaps TRBD2 (7 bases). Deletions cut 6 bases from V and 3 bases from J, with 15 bases between. The germline V gene encodes CDR1 MDHEN and CDR2 SYDVKM. This CDR3 spans 14 amino acids. The CDR3 nucleotides are TGTGCCAGCAGGGTGGGGGGGGCCGGCTACGAGCAGTACTTC. This gives the protein CASRVGGAGYEQYF.

The rearrangement uses TRBV9 and TRBJ2-7; maybe TRBD1 (5 bases). CDR3 length: 14 residues. V was pared by 0 bases and J by 3 bases, with 10 bases between. CDR1 SGDLS and CDR2 YYNGEE come from the germline V gene. The CDR3 loop is CASSVGGANYEQYF. CDR3 DNA sequence: TGTGCCAGCAGCGTAGGTGGGGCAAACTACGAGCAGTACTTC. The full variable domain, its missing parts supplied by reference TRBV9 and TRBJ2-7, is DSGVTQTPKHLITATGQRVTLRCSPRSGDLSVYWYQQSLDQGLQFLIQYYNGEERAKGNILERFSAQQFPDLHSELNLSSLELGDSALYFCASSVGGANYEQYFGPGTRLTVT.

The chain employs TRBV7-2 and TRBJ2-7, with D possibly being TRBD2 (5 bases). Germline CDR1 is SGHTA and CDR2 is FQGNSA. This CDR3 contains 17 residues. Trimming pared 1 base from V and 4 bases from J, leaving 20 bases between. CDR3 sequence reads: CASSLGRSGLAAYEQYF. CDR3 sequence (DNA): TGTGCCAGCAGCTTAGGGAGGTCTGGTCTAGCCGCGTACGAGCAGTACTTC.

This chain uses TRBV30 with TRBJ2-2; the D gene is possibly TRBD2 (6 bases). Germline lookup yields CDR1 GTSNPN and CDR2 SVGIG (reference sequence). CDR3 length equals 10 residues. CDR3 in DNA: TGTGCTGGAGGGTCCGGGGAGCTGTTTTTT. Amino acids: CAGGSGELFF. The whole variable domain, filled in from reference TRBV30 and TRBJ2-2, reads SQTIHQWPATLVQPVGSPLSLECTVEGTSNPNLYWYRQAAGRGLQLLFYSVGIGQISSEVPQNLSASRPQDRQFILSSKKLLLSDSGFYLCAGGSGELFFGEGSRLTVL.

The chain has TRBV28 and TRBJ1-1, with no clear D. Trimming took off 8 bases at V and 4 bases at J, with 8 bases between the two ends. The CDR3 sequence is 11 residues long. The germline V gene has CDR1 MDHEN and CDR2 SYDVKM. CDR3 nucleotide sequence: TGTGCCAGCGTGTATCGCACTGAAGCTTTCTTT. It translates to CASVYRTEAFF.

The chain couples TRBV7-2 to TRBJ2-7; maybe TRBD1 (6 bases). Germline values: CDR1 SGHTA, CDR2 FQGNSA. The CDR3 totals 13 residues. V gave up 5 bases and J gave up 5 bases, with 13 bases separating them. The chain's CDR3 is CASSRGWLNEQYF. The CDR3 DNA reads TGTGCCAGCAGCAGGGGGTGGCTGAACGAGCAGTACTTC. Drawing the rest from reference TRBV7-2 and TRBJ2-7, the complete variable domain is GAGVSQSPSNKVTEKGKDVELRCDPISGHTALYWYRQSLGQGLEFLIYFQGNSAPDKSGLPSDRFSAERTGGSVSTLTIQRTQQEDSAVYLCASSRGWLNEQYFGPGTRLTVT.

V gene TRBV6-5 combines with J gene TRBJ2-5; 8 positions match TRBD2. Trimming cost V 8 bases and J 4 bases; bases outside gene matches: 9. Germline V gene sequence: CDR1 MNHEY, CDR2 SVGAGI. CDR3 length: 14 amino acids. CDR3 region: CASGRTSRRETQYF. In nucleotides, the CDR3 is TGTGCCAGCGGACGGACTAGCAGGCGAGAGACCCAGTACTTC.

The chain uses TRBV5-1 and TRBJ2-5; 7 bases fit TRBD2. This CDR3 has 16 residues. From germline, CDR1 is SGHRS and CDR2 YFSETQ. The V and J ends lost 0 bases and 2 bases, in that order; junction bases with no gene match: 7. The CDR3: CASSLVPAGRQETQYF. CDR3 sequence (DNA): TGCGCCAGCAGCTTGGTTCCAGCGGGAAGGCAAGAGACCCAGTACTTC.

The sample holds one count of this clone. This chain links TRBV14 with TRBJ2-7; TRBD2 is a possible D gene (6 bases). V lost 4 bases and J 3 bases, leaving 16 bases between the germline ends. The CDR3 spans 15 residues. Germline CDR1 SGHDN, CDR2 FVKESK. CDR3 residues: CASSRLGRTSYEQYF. DNA for the CDR3: TGTGCCAGCAGCCGTCTCGGGAGAACAAGCTACGAGCAGTACTTC.

V and J are TRBV7-9 and TRBJ2-3; D perhaps matches TRBD2 (6 bases). Trimming took off 1 base at V and 0 bases at J, with 8 bases between the two ends. Looked up from germline, CDR1 is SEHNR and CDR2 is FQNEAQ (reference sequence). This CDR3 has 15 residues. The CDR3 region has the DNA TGTGCCAGCAGCTTAGAAGGGACTAGCACAGATACGCAGTATTTT. Amino acids: CASSLEGTSTDTQYF.

This chain uses TRBV5-6 with TRBJ2-1; D is unclear. CDR1 is SGHDT, CDR2 YYEEEE, per germline. The CDR3 covers 11 residues. Trimming took 0 bases from V and 8 from J, leaving 3 bases between them. The CDR3 DNA reads as TGTGCCAGCAGCTTGGCGTATGAGCAGTTCTTC. Translation: CASSLAYEQFF.

The chain links TRBV7-9 to TRBJ2-7; 10 positions match TRBD2. This CDR3 spans 16 amino acids. Germline loops: CDR1 SEHNR, CDR2 FQNEAQ (reference sequence). J gave up 2 bases and V 5 bases, and 9 bases lay outside the gene matches. The CDR3 spells CASSLGAGGPAYEQYF. The CDR3 DNA is TGTGCCAGCAGCCTAGGAGCGGGAGGGCCTGCCTACGAGCAGTACTTC.

V usage is TRBV28 and J usage is TRBJ1-2; D is perhaps TRBD1 (5 bases). V lost 4 bases and J 0 bases, leaving 9 bases between the germline ends. CDR1 and CDR2 from the germline V gene are MDHEN and SYDVKM. The CDR3 length is 14 residues. The CDR3 bases are TGTGCCAGCAGTTGGACGACAGCTAACTATGGCTACACCTTC. This encodes CASSWTTANYGYTF.

The J gene is TRBJ1-2, the V gene TRBV9, with D perhaps TRBD1 (6 bases). V gave up 7 bases and J gave up 4 bases, with 14 bases separating them. Germline V lookup: CDR1 SGDLS, CDR2 YYNGEE. This CDR3 region has 13 residues. The CDR3 DNA follows: TGTGCCAGCGGCCGGGCAGGGGTCTATGGCTACACCTTC. This translates into CASGRAGVYGYTF. Full variable domain (remainder filled in from reference TRBV9 and TRBJ1-2): DSGVTQTPKHLITATGQRVTLRCSPRSGDLSVYWYQQSLDQGLQFLIQYYNGEERAKGNILERFSAQQFPDLHSELNLSSLELGDSALYFCASGRAGVYGYTFGSGTRLTVV.

The chain uses TRBV10-3 and TRBJ1-5, with D uncertain. V lost 6 bases, J lost 3 bases, and 9 bases lay in between. This CDR3 has 13 residues. Germline assignment: CDR1 ENHRY and CDR2 SYGVKD. The CDR3 DNA sequence: TGTGCCATCAGCCGGGAGGTCAATCAGCCCCAGCATTTT. This gives the protein CAISREVNQPQHF.

V usage is TRBV19 and J usage is TRBJ2-7, with 9 positions matching TRBD2. The V and J ends lost 1 base and 0 bases, in that order; junction bases with no gene match: 7. The CDR3 covers 17 residues. Per the germline V gene, CDR1 is LNHDA and CDR2 is SQIVND (reference sequence). The CDR3 loop reads CASSIGLAGKSSYEQYF. The CDR3 region has the DNA TGTGCCAGTAGTATAGGCCTAGCGGGAAAGAGCTCCTACGAGCAGTACTTC.

The chain links TRBV7-2 to TRBJ2-5, with TRBD2 as a possible D gene (5 bases). V was trimmed by 5 bases and J by 8 bases, leaving 18 bases between them. The length of the CDR3 is 14 residues. Germline lookup yields CDR1 SGHTA and CDR2 FQGNSA. The CDR3 region has the DNA TGTGCCAGCAGCCCCGGAGTCGCCCGGGGAACCCAGTACTTC. Amino acid sequence: CASSPGVARGTQYF.

In this sample, this clone turned up once. The chain combines TRBV7-9 with TRBJ2-1, with TRBD2 identical over 11 bases. V was pared by 4 bases and J by 0 bases, with 5 bases of the junction left unmatched. Germline V gene sequence: CDR1 SEHNR, CDR2 FQNEAQ (reference sequence). The CDR3 spans 17 residues. CDR3 in amino acids: CASSSGGLAGSYNEQFF. CDR3 in DNA: TGTGCCAGCAGCTCCGGAGGACTAGCGGGCTCCTACAATGAGCAGTTCTTC.

The genes are TRBV5-1 and TRBJ2-3; 11 nucleotides align to TRBD2. Germline CDR1 SGHRS, CDR2 YFSETQ. The CDR3 length is 16 residues. V shed 0 bases, J shed 3 bases, and the junction held 3 bases outside the gene matches. The CDR3 loop is CASSLGGTSGTDTQYF. In DNA form, the CDR3 reads TGCGCCAGCAGCTTGGGAGGGACTAGCGGAACAGATACGCAGTATTTT.

The chain combines TRBV2 with TRBJ2-5; no clear D. V gave up 7 bases and J gave up 4 bases, with 7 bases separating them. In germline, CDR1 is SNHLY, CDR2 FYNNEI. The length of the CDR3 is 11 residues. The CDR3 nucleotides are TGTGCCAGCACCTACGGAGAGACCCAGTACTTC. Translating gives CASTYGETQYF.

The chain combines TRBV27 with TRBJ2-7; TRBD1 matches 9 bases. The germline CDR1 and CDR2 sequences are MNHEY and SMNVEV (reference sequence). J lost 3 bases, V lost 3 bases, and 6 bases had no gene match. The CDR3 contains 15 residues. The CDR3: CASSFRTGEFYEQYF. DNA for the CDR3: TGTGCCAGCAGTTTCCGGACAGGGGAATTCTACGAGCAGTACTTC.